Listed below are T cell receptor beta chains from one sample, sequenced in a study of blood T cell repertoires in COVID-19. Sequencing used immunoSEQ multiplex PCR; TCRdb keeps in-frame clones, though not all of them. The sample holds 350,000 to 400,000 clones, approximately 90% seen once. Source material: PBMCs or T cells enriched from blood (not recorded which). The source is a woman younger than 30 who had recovered from COVID-19. Both conserved end residues are part of each CDR3. D genes are given only for firm matches. Some rows mark clone size as missing; the rest say once, few, many or name a class of expanded clone.

j_call clone_size v_call d_call cdr3_aa cdr3_nt
TRBJ2-2 . TRBV7-6 TRBD2 CASSLVPSGGVTGELFF TGTGCCAGCAGCTTAGTCCCTAGCGGGGGGGTCACCGGGGAGCTGTTTTTT
TRBJ1-1 . TRBV5-5 TRBD1 CASSSGQGFRKAFF TGTGCCAGCAGCTCGGGACAGGGGTTTCGAAAAGCTTTCTTT
TRBJ1-2 once TRBV18 . CASSSDSFNYGYTF TGTGCCAGCTCATCCGACAGTTTTAACTATGGCTACACCTTC
TRBJ2-7 once TRBV2 . CASSEAPAVSYEQYF TGTGCCAGCAGTGAAGCTCCAGCGGTGTCCTACGAGCAGTACTTC
TRBJ2-5 . TRBV29-1 TRBD1 CSGTGGSGFEETQYF TGCAGCGGTACAGGGGGGTCGGGTTTTGAAGAGACCCAGTACTTC
TRBJ2-1 . TRBV5-1 TRBD2 CASGTSGEQFF TGCGCCAGCGGGACTAGCGGTGAGCAGTTCTTC
TRBJ2-7 . TRBV11-2 . CASSLDEGVRQYF TGTGCCAGCAGCTTAGACGAGGGTGTGAGGCAGTACTTC
TRBJ1-5 . TRBV5-1 . CASSLGPTGQPQHF TGCGCCAGCAGCTTGGGACCAACAGGGCAGCCCCAGCATTTT
TRBJ1-2 . TRBV7-9 TRBD1 CASSSGGGAREGYTF TGTGCCAGCAGTTCAGGAGGGGGCGCACGAGAAGGCTACACCTTC
TRBJ2-7 . TRBV6-5 TRBD1 CASSYTPGQGNDEQYF TGTGCCAGCAGTTACACTCCGGGACAGGGGAATGACGAGCAGTACTTC
TRBJ2-5 . TRBV6-1 TRBD1 CASSDGTEQEETQYF TGTGCCAGCAGTGACGGGACAGAGCAAGAAGAGACCCAGTACTTC
TRBJ2-1 . TRBV5-6 TRBD2 CASGPGLAGTYNEQFF TGTGCCAGCGGCCCAGGACTAGCGGGGACCTACAATGAGCAGTTCTTC
TRBJ1-1 few TRBV4-1 . CASSLYTGNTEAFF TGCGCCAGCAGCCTATATACAGGGAACACTGAAGCTTTCTTT
TRBJ1-5 . TRBV30 . CAWSVPTYNQPQHF TGTGCCTGGAGTGTACCAACCTACAATCAGCCCCAGCATTTT
TRBJ1-1 . TRBV27 . CASTSQGRTFF TGTGCCAGCACTTCACAGGGCAGAACTTTCTTT
TRBJ2-1 . TRBV19 TRBD2 CASSEGLAGLGNEQFF TGTGCCAGTAGTGAGGGACTAGCGGGGCTGGGAAATGAGCAGTTCTTC
TRBJ2-7 . TRBV10-3 TRBD2 CAISESPAGNYEQYF TGTGCCATCAGTGAGTCACCAGCGGGAAACTACGAGCAGTACTTC